The 18 T cell receptor beta chains below all came from one sample that was sequenced in a study of blood T cell repertoires in COVID-19. The table came from immunoSEQ multiplex PCR; TCRdb's copy has only in-frame clones and leaves some out. The table lists 25,000 to 30,000 clones, 82% of them singletons. Sample: peripheral blood. The origin of the receptors is an elderly man with active or convalescent COVID-19.

J is TRBJ1-1 and V is TRBV6-1; 8 bases align to TRBD1. Trimming cost V 3 bases and J 5 bases; bases outside gene matches: 8. The CDR3 consists of 15 residues. CDR1 is MNHNS and CDR2 is SASEGT in the germline V gene. The CDR3 region has the DNA TGTGCCAGCAGTGAGCTAACAGGGGGTGATACTGAAGCTTTCTTT. It encodes CASSELTGGDTEAFF.

The V call is TRBV5-5, the J call TRBJ2-7; a possible D gene is TRBD2 (5 bases). The CDR3 contains 13 residues. Germline CDR1 SGHKS, CDR2 YYEKEE (reference sequence). V lost 7 bases to trimming and J lost 2 bases, with 13 bases between them. CDR3 sequence (DNA): TGTGCCAGCGCCTGGGAGACAACCTACGAGCAGTACTTC. It translates to CASAWETTYEQYF.

The gene calls are TRBV9 and TRBJ2-1; 7 bases are a match to TRBD2. CDR1 and CDR2 from the germline V gene are SGDLS and YYNGEE. The CDR3 extends over 15 amino acids. Germline trimming cut 0 bases from V and 7 bases from J; bases unmatched to any gene: 7. CDR3 loop: CASSVAGWGGNEQFF. DNA of the CDR3: TGTGCCAGCAGCGTAGCTGGATGGGGAGGGAATGAGCAGTTCTTC. Combining the CDR3 with reference TRBV9 and TRBJ2-1 gives the whole variable domain DSGVTQTPKHLITATGQRVTLRCSPRSGDLSVYWYQQSLDQGLQFLIQYYNGEERAKGNILERFSAQQFPDLHSELNLSSLELGDSALYFCASSVAGWGGNEQFFGPGTRLTVL.

The gene calls are TRBV13 and TRBJ2-3, with D possibly matching TRBD1 (6 bases). The CDR3 contains 12 residues. Germline CDR1 PRHDT, CDR2 FYEKMQ (reference sequence). Trimming left V 6 bases short and J 9 bases short, with 13 bases between. The CDR3 DNA is TGTGCCAGCAGTCTTGACAGGCCGACGCAGTATTTT. Amino acids: CASSLDRPTQYF.

The rearrangement links TRBV6-6 to TRBJ2-7; a possible D gene is TRBD1 (6 bases). The germline V gene encodes CDR1 MNHNY and CDR2 SVGAGI (reference sequence). CDR3 size: 14 residues. Trimming took 2 bases from V and 3 from J, leaving 11 bases between them. CDR3 nucleotide sequence: TGTGCCAGCAGTTACCCCCTACAGGGCTACGAGCAGTACTTC. It codes for CASSYPLQGYEQYF.

The chain joins TRBV11-3 to TRBJ2-7, with TRBD1 matching over 10 bases. The CDR3 is 13 amino acids. With 5 bases clipped from V and 6 bases from J, the junction kept 4 bases outside the gene matches. Germline CDR1 SGHNT, CDR2 YENEEA. The CDR3 DNA reads TGTGCCAGCAGCCGACAGGGGGCAGCCGAGCAGTACTTC. It yields the protein CASSRQGAAEQYF.

The chain joins TRBV5-4 to TRBJ2-5, with 14 bases matching TRBD2. J lost 2 bases, V lost 0 bases, and 3 bases had no gene match. There are 17 residues in the CDR3. Germline loops: CDR1 SGHNT, CDR2 YYREEE (reference sequence). CDR3 region: CASSLGLAGGPQETQYF. The CDR3 DNA follows: TGTGCCAGCAGCTTGGGACTAGCGGGAGGGCCGCAAGAGACCCAGTACTTC.

This clone has only one observation. The chain is built from TRBV7-9 and TRBJ2-3; D is ambiguous. The CDR3 spans 16 residues. CDR1 and CDR2 (germline): SEHNR, FQNEAQ (reference sequence). V gave up 5 bases and J gave up 2 bases, with 17 bases separating them. The CDR3 DNA sequence: TGTGCCAGCAGCCGTACACATATAATTCCCACAGATACGCAGTATTTT. Protein: CASSRTHIIPTDTQYF.

The chain is built from TRBV28 and TRBJ2-5; 7 nucleotides align to TRBD2. CDR1 is MDHEN, CDR2 SYDVKM, per germline. The CDR3 has 12 amino acids. Losses at the gene ends were 10 bases for V and 5 bases for J; bases not matched to a gene: 7. In DNA, the CDR3 is TGTGCCACCTCAATGGGGGGGGAGACCCAGTACTTC. Translation gives CATSMGGETQYF.

The chain employs TRBV6-5 and TRBJ1-2; D is undetermined. The ends were cut back, 7 bases at V and 6 bases at J, with 6 bases in the middle. This CDR3 is built from 10 residues. CDR1 is MNHEY, CDR2 SVGAGI, per germline. This CDR3 reads CASNRDGYTF. The CDR3 nucleotides read TGTGCCAGCAATAGAGATGGCTACACCTTC.

This sequence joins TRBV7-2 and TRBJ1-5, with D possibly matching TRBD1 (6 bases). This CDR3 spans 15 amino acids. Trimming removed 5 bases from V and 4 bases from J, with 15 bases in between. Per the germline V gene, CDR1 is SGHTA and CDR2 is FQGNSA. The DNA for the CDR3 is TGTGCCAGCAGCGGGCCCGGGGGGCCAAATCAGCCCCAGCATTTT. Protein sequence: CASSGPGGPNQPQHF.

The CDR3 spells CASSLLAGGQETQYF. CDR3 DNA sequence: TGTGCCAGCAGCCTACTAGCGGGGGGGCAAGAGACCCAGTACTTC. The gene calls are TRBV3-1 (or the pseudogene TRBV3-2) and TRBJ2-5, with TRBD2 matching over 13 bases. The CDR3 loop spans 15 amino acids. Trimming at V came to 4 bases and at J to 2 bases, leaving 1 base not matched to a gene. CDR1 LGHDT and CDR2 YNNKEL come from the germline V gene (reference sequence).

The rearrangement uses TRBV19 and TRBJ2-6, with D perhaps matching TRBD1 (6 bases). Germline assignment: CDR1 LNHDA and CDR2 SQIVND (reference sequence). The ends were cut back, 1 base at V and 0 bases at J, with 13 bases in the middle. The CDR3 length is 18 residues. The CDR3 nucleotides read TGTGCCAGTAGTATAGCTAAAGGGGGAAGCTCTGGGGCCAACGTCCTGACTTTC. This encodes CASSIAKGGSSGANVLTF.

The gene calls are TRBV5-1 and TRBJ1-1; tentatively, D is TRBD1 (6 bases). From germline, CDR1 is SGHRS and CDR2 YFSETQ. V lost 4 bases, J lost 3 bases, and 13 bases lay in between. The CDR3 covers 14 residues. The CDR3 nucleotides read TGCGCCAGCAGCCCCAGGGGTGGCGACACTGAAGCTTTCTTT. Protein product: CASSPRGGDTEAFF.

CDR3 sequence: CASSGQGRYQPQHF. The CDR3 DNA is TGTGCCAGCAGTGGACAGGGGAGGTATCAGCCCCAGCATTTT. The chain couples TRBV27 to TRBJ1-5; 9 nucleotides align to TRBD1. The junction had 4 bases not matched to a gene; V was cut back by 5 bases and J by 5 bases. Germline lookup yields CDR1 MNHEY and CDR2 SMNVEV (reference sequence). The CDR3 spans 14 residues.

V and J are TRBV27 and TRBJ2-7, with a tentative D call TRBD1 (6 bases). Trimming took off 7 bases at V and 2 bases at J, with 21 bases between the two ends. The CDR3 consists of 16 residues. Per germline, CDR1 MNHEY and CDR2 SMNVEV (reference sequence). CDR3 protein: CASTLRWGLNTYEQYF. DNA for the CDR3: TGTGCCAGCACCCTTCGCTGGGGGCTAAATACCTACGAGCAGTACTTC.

This clone has more than one count but fewer than ten. The chain links TRBV5-5 to TRBJ1-1, with TRBD1 as a possible D gene (6 bases). The CDR3 has 11 residues. Germline CDR1 and CDR2: SGHKS and YYEKEE (reference sequence). Deletions cut 2 bases from V and 8 bases from J, with 7 bases between. In nucleotides, the CDR3 is TGTGCCAGCAGCTTCGACAGGGAAGCTTTCTTT. It codes for CASSFDREAFF.

This clone was counted between two and nine times. This chain uses TRBV28 with TRBJ2-3; 9 nucleotides match TRBD2. The germline gives CDR1 MDHEN, CDR2 SYDVKM. CDR3 length: 16 amino acids. V lost 6 bases, J lost 0 bases, and 7 bases stayed unmatched. The CDR3 nucleotides are TGTGCCAGCAGCGAGAATAGCGGGGGAAGCACAGATACGCAGTATTTT. Residues: CASSENSGGSTDTQYF. The full variable domain, its missing parts supplied by reference TRBV28 and TRBJ2-3, is DVKVTQSSRYLVKRTGEKVFLECVQDMDHENMFWYRQDPGLGLRLIYFSYDVKMKEKGDIPEGYSVSREKKERFSLILESASTNQTSMYLCASSENSGGSTDTQYFGPGTRLTVL.